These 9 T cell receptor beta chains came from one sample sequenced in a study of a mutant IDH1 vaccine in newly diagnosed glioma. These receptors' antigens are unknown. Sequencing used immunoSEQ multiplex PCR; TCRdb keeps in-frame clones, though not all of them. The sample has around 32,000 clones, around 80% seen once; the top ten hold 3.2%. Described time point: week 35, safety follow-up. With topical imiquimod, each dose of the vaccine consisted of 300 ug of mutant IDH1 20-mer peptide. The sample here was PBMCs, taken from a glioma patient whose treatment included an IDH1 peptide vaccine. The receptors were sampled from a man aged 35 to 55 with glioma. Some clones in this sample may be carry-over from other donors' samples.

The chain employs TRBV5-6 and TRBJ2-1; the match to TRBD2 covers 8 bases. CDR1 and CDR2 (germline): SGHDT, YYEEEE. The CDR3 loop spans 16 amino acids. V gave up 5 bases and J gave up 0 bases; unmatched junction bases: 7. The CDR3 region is CASSTLAGLSYNEQFF. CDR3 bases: TGTGCCAGCAGTACCTTAGCGGGGCTCTCCTACAATGAGCAGTTCTTC.

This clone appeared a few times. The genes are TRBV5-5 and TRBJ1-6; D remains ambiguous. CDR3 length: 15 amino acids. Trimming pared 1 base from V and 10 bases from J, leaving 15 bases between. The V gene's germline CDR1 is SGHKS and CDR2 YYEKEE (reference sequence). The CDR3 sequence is CASSLSEGSLSPLHF. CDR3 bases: TGTGCCAGCAGCTTGTCCGAGGGTAGTCTATCACCCCTCCACTTT.

This CDR3 is CASSEGKVVGIQNSPLHF. The CDR3 DNA is TGTGCCAGCAGTGAAGGCAAGGTGGTGGGGATCCAGAATTCACCCCTCCACTTT. This chain uses TRBV6-1 with TRBJ1-6; D is unclear. The germline CDR1 and CDR2 sequences are MNHNS and SASEGT. V was trimmed by 1 base and J by 7 bases, leaving 20 bases between them. This CDR3 contains 18 residues.

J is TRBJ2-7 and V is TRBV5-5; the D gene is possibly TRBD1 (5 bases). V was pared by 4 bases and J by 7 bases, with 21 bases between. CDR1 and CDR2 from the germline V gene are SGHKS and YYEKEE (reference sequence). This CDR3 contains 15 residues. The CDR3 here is CASSQAGLPSSEQYF. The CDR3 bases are TGTGCCAGCAGCCAAGCAGGGCTACCTTCGTCGGAGCAGTACTTC.

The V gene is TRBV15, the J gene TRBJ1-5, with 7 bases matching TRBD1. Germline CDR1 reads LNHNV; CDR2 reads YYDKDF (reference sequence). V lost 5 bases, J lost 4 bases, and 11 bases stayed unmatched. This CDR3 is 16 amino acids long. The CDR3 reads CATSGINQDRNQPQHF. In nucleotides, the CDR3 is TGTGCCACCAGCGGGATAAACCAGGACAGGAATCAGCCCCAGCATTTT.

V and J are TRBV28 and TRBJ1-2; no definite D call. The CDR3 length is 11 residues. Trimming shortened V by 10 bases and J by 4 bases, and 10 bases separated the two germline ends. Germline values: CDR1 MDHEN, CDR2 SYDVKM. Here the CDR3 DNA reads TGTGCCACCCGGCGGGGCTATGGCTACACCTTC. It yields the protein CATRRGYGYTF.

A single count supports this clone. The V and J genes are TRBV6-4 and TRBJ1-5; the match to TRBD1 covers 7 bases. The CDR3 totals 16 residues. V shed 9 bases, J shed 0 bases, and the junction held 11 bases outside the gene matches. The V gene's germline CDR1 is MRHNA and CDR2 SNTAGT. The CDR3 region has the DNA TGTGCCAGTCGAACCCCAGGGACAGTTAGCAATCAGCCCCAGCATTTT. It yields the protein CASRTPGTVSNQPQHF.

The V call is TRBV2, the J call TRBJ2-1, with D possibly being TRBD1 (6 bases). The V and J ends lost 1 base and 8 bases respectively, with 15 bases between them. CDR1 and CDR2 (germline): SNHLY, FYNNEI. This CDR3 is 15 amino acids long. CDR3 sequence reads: CASSEGTDGSDEQFF. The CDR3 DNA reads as TGTGCCAGCAGTGAAGGGACAGACGGAAGCGATGAGCAGTTCTTC.

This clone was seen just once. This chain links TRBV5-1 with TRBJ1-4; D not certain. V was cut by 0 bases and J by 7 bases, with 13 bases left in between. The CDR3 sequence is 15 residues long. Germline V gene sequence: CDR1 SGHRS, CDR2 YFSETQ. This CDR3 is CASSLAGQSGEKLFF. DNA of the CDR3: TGCGCCAGCAGCTTGGCCGGGCAGAGCGGTGAAAAACTGTTTTTT.